These 20 T cell receptor beta chains came from one sample sequenced in a study of CD4+ T cells in melanoma. Sequencing used immunoSEQ multiplex PCR; TCRdb keeps in-frame clones, though not all of them. The sample includes thousands of clones, roughly 51% of them seen just once. Sequencing input: cells from a culture (not recorded whether cultured in vitro). These receptors were collected from a human donor with melanoma.

The rearrangement links TRBV5-1 to TRBJ1-1, with 10 nucleotides matching TRBD1. Germline-derived CDR1 and CDR2 are SGHRS and YFSETQ. The CDR3 extends over 15 amino acids. The J segment lost 1 base and the V segment lost 3 bases, leaving 3 bases of the junction unmatched. Here the CDR3 DNA reads TGCGCCAGCAGCTCGACAGGGGGCCAGAACACTGAAGCTTTCTTT. Translation gives CASSSTGGQNTEAFF.

CDR3 DNA: TGTGCCAGCAGACGGTTAACAGGGGTTCGGTCCTACAATGAGCAGTTCTTC. As protein: CASRRLTGVRSYNEQFF. The J gene is TRBJ2-1, the V gene TRBV5-6; 7 nucleotides agree with TRBD1. The CDR3 length is 17 residues. Looked up from germline, CDR1 is SGHDT and CDR2 is YYEEEE. V was clipped by 5 bases and J by 1 base; unmatched bases: 12.

This rearrangement joins TRBV6-1 to TRBJ1-4; D uncertain. The V gene lost 3 bases and the J gene lost 0 bases, with 5 bases spanning the gap. There are 14 residues in the CDR3. CDR1 is MNHNS and CDR2 is SASEGT in the germline V gene. The CDR3 protein is CASSDSATNEKLFF. In DNA, the CDR3 is TGTGCCAGCAGTGACAGTGCAACTAATGAAAAACTGTTTTTT.

The table lists this clone with a few counts. The genes are TRBV6-5 and TRBJ1-2; 8 nucleotides align to TRBD1. J lost 4 bases, V lost 8 bases, and 9 bases had no gene match. The CDR3 is 14 amino acids. CDR1 and CDR2 from the germline V gene are MNHEY and SVGAGI. The CDR3: CASWDRNRFYGYTF. For the CDR3, the DNA is TGTGCCAGCTGGGACAGGAATAGGTTCTATGGCTACACCTTC.

The chain couples TRBV9 to TRBJ2-5; D unresolved. The CDR3 totals 15 residues. V lost 2 bases to trimming and J lost 4 bases, with 15 bases between them. CDR1 is SGDLS, CDR2 YYNGEE, per germline. The CDR3, as DNA: TGTGCCAGCAGCGTCAGTCTGGTTGTAGGAGAGACCCAGTACTTC. Protein: CASSVSLVVGETQYF.

This clone has just one count. This sequence joins TRBV6-5 and TRBJ1-5, with a weak D call TRBD1 (6 bases). The CDR3 consists of 15 residues. V lost 6 bases to trimming and J lost 9 bases, with 21 bases between them. Germline V gene data show CDR1 as MNHEY and CDR2 as SVGAGI. The CDR3 loop is CASRRDALGGSPQHF. DNA for the CDR3: TGTGCCAGCAGGAGAGACGCGCTAGGGGGTTCGCCCCAGCATTTT.

This clone came up a few times. The chain has TRBV6-5 and TRBJ1-2; D is ambiguous. CDR1 MNHEY and CDR2 SVGAGI come from the germline V gene. The CDR3 contains 13 residues. With 0 bases removed from V and 6 bases from J, the gap between germline ends came to 8 bases. CDR3 protein: CASSYSTRNGYTF. For the CDR3, the DNA is TGTGCCAGCAGTTACTCGACACGCAATGGCTACACCTTC.

This clone was detected only a few times. This chain joins TRBV6-1 and TRBJ1-2; D is perhaps TRBD1 (5 bases). Germline loops: CDR1 MNHNS, CDR2 SASEGT. V was cut by 7 bases and J by 4 bases, with 13 bases left in between. The CDR3 runs 13 residues. The CDR3 reads CASIPTESYGYTF. The CDR3 DNA reads as TGTGCCAGCATTCCGACAGAGTCCTATGGCTACACCTTC.

This clone appeared a few times. The CDR3 here is CASSLSRGGYTDTQYF. CDR3 nucleotide sequence: TGTGCCAGCAGCTTATCGAGAGGGGGGTACACAGATACGCAGTATTTT. This chain uses TRBV7-2 with TRBJ2-3, with D perhaps given as TRBD1 or TRBD2 (6 bases each). V shed 2 bases and J shed 2 bases, with 14 bases lying between them. The CDR3 is 16 amino acids. CDR1 SGHTA and CDR2 FQGNSA come from the germline V gene. The variable domain in full, with the rest retrieved from reference TRBV7-2 and TRBJ2-3, is GAGVSQSPSNKVTEKGKDVELRCDPISGHTALYWYRQSLGQGLEFLIYFQGNSAPDKSGLPSDRFSAERTGGSVSTLTIQRTQQEDSAVYLCASSLSRGGYTDTQYFGPGTRLTVL.

The V gene is TRBV27, the J gene TRBJ1-5; D remains unclear. The germline V gene encodes CDR1 MNHEY and CDR2 SMNVEV (reference sequence). The CDR3 has 16 amino acids. V was clipped by 6 bases and J by 0 bases, with 15 bases between them. Here the CDR3 DNA reads TGTGCCAGCAGGCCAGGCTCAGGCCATAGCAATCAGCCCCAGCATTTT. As protein: CASRPGSGHSNQPQHF.

This clone was observed a few times. The V gene is TRBV15, the J gene TRBJ1-2, with TRBD1 as a possible D gene (5 bases). Germline V CDR1 and CDR2: LNHNV, YYDKDF (reference sequence). The CDR3 loop spans 14 amino acids. The germline V and J ends were trimmed by 0 bases and 8 bases, with 13 bases remaining between them. CDR3 sequence (DNA): TGTGCCACCAGCAGAGATGGCGGCAGGGAAGGCTACACCTTC. Its translation: CATSRDGGREGYTF.

The chain combines TRBV29-1 with TRBJ1-4; weak D call: TRBD1 (5 bases). V was clipped by 2 bases and J by 4 bases, with 14 bases between them. The CDR3 spans 15 residues. Looked up from germline, CDR1 is SQVTM and CDR2 is ANQGSEA. The CDR3 is CSVESGTPFNEKLFF. CDR3 nucleotides: TGCAGCGTTGAAAGCGGGACTCCTTTTAATGAAAAACTGTTTTTT.

This clone came up a few times. The chain couples TRBV15 to TRBJ2-1; D might be TRBD1 (6 bases). This CDR3 has 15 residues. Trimming took off 1 base at V and 4 bases at J, with 11 bases between the two ends. Germline values: CDR1 LNHNV, CDR2 YYDKDF (reference sequence). The DNA of the CDR3 is TGTGCCACCAGCAGAGTGACAGGTCCTTACAATGAGCAGTTCTTC. Protein product: CATSRVTGPYNEQFF.

The rearrangement uses TRBV11-1 and TRBJ1-1; D is unresolved. There are 14 residues in the CDR3. Germline V gives CDR1 SGHAT, CDR2 FQDESV (reference sequence). The V end was cut by 2 bases, the J end by 1 base, with 8 bases between. CDR3 DNA sequence: TGTGCCAGCAGCTTACAGGCGGGGAACACTGAAGCTTTCTTT. Its translation is CASSLQAGNTEAFF.

The V and J genes are TRBV5-1 and TRBJ1-2; D might be TRBD1 (5 bases). V was shortened by 1 base and J by 8 bases, with 9 bases between the two germline ends. The CDR3 contains 12 residues. Germline-derived CDR1 and CDR2 are SGHRS and YFSETQ. CDR3 sequence: CASSLWGRGYTF. The DNA for the CDR3 is TGCGCCAGCAGCTTGTGGGGGAGAGGCTACACCTTC.

Only a few counts were recorded for this clone. The V gene is TRBV4-1, the J gene TRBJ1-6; 10 positions agree with TRBD1. The CDR3 spans 16 residues. CDR1 MGHRA and CDR2 YSYEKL come from the germline V gene. Trimming removed 2 bases from V and 7 bases from J; junction bases left unmatched: 5. Here the CDR3 reads CASSQQGQGWNSPLHF. In DNA, the CDR3 is TGCGCCAGCAGCCAACAGGGACAGGGGTGGAATTCACCCCTCCACTTT.

V usage is TRBV9 and J usage is TRBJ1-3; D is possibly TRBD1 (6 bases). The germline CDR1 and CDR2 sequences are SGDLS and YYNGEE. Deletions cut 4 bases from V and 1 base from J, with 9 bases between. This CDR3 region has 14 residues. CDR3 DNA: TGTGCCAGCAGCACCACAGGGTCTGGAAACACCATATATTTT. This encodes CASSTTGSGNTIYF.

The gene calls are TRBV6-1 and TRBJ2-1; D not certain. Germline-derived CDR1 and CDR2 are MNHNS and SASEGT. V dropped 3 bases and J dropped 8 bases, with 8 bases sitting between them. The CDR3 is 12 residues long. CDR3 amino acids: CASSDSFYEQFF. The CDR3 DNA reads as TGTGCCAGCAGTGATTCTTTCTATGAGCAGTTCTTC.

The chain recombines TRBV10-1 with TRBJ1-1; 7 bases map to TRBD1. Unmatched junction bases numbered 4, after V lost 8 bases and J lost 4 bases. The CDR3 covers 12 residues. In germline, CDR1 is WNHNN, CDR2 SYGVQD (reference sequence). CDR3 coding DNA: TGCGCCAGCCGGGGACAGAGCACTGAAGCTTTCTTT. The encoded protein is CASRGQSTEAFF.

In its sample, this clone was seen once. The J gene is TRBJ1-2, the V gene TRBV19, with 10 bases lining up with TRBD1. This CDR3 has 16 amino acids. Germline V CDR1 and CDR2: LNHDA, SQIVND (reference sequence). V was pared by 5 bases and J by 8 bases, with 14 bases of the junction left unmatched. CDR3 loop: CASSADPRDRGWGYTF. Here the CDR3 DNA reads TGTGCCAGTAGTGCCGACCCCCGGGACAGGGGATGGGGCTACACCTTC.